Listed below are T cell receptor beta chains from one sample, sequenced in a study of T cell changes during pregnancy in multiple sclerosis. Clones were sequenced by immunoSEQ multiplex PCR, and TCRdb holds only the in-frame ones, with some missing. Of 35,000 to 55,000 clones in the sample, approximately 90% are singletons; the top ten hold approximately 0.7%. The specimen was CD4+ T cells from peripheral blood mononuclear cells, collected before pregnancy. Receptors were obtained from a female donor with multiple sclerosis, enrolled in a pregnancy study. Both conserved end residues are part of each CDR3. D genes are given only for firm matches. Only some rows state a clone size, as once, few, many or a class for expanded clones.

V gene,J gene,clone size,D gene,CDR3 protein,CDR3 DNA
TRBV25-1,TRBJ1-4,NA,NA,CASSNTATNEKLFF,TGTGCCAGCAGCAATACTGCAACTAATGAAAAACTGTTTTTT
TRBV2,TRBJ2-7,few,NA,CASSEETGRKGHEQYF,TGTGCCAGCAGTGAGGAGACAGGGAGGAAGGGCCACGAGCAGTACTTC
TRBV2,TRBJ2-3,NA,TRBD2,CASSGELADFTDTQYF,TGTGCCAGCAGTGGGGAACTAGCGGATTTCACAGATACGCAGTATTTT
TRBV6-1,TRBJ2-2,NA,TRBD1,CASMLRGPGELFF,TGTGCCAGCATGTTAAGGGGGCCCGGGGAGCTGTTTTTT
TRBV27,TRBJ1-1,once,NA,CASSLAGGTEAFF,TGTGCCAGCAGTTTAGCTGGAGGGACTGAAGCTTTCTTT
TRBV25-1,TRBJ2-6,NA,NA,CASLPWPHGANVLTF,TGTGCCAGCCTCCCATGGCCCCATGGGGCCAACGTCCTGACTTTC
TRBV7-9,TRBJ1-2,NA,TRBD1,CASTAQGASGYTF,TGTGCCAGCACCGCACAGGGGGCATCGGGCTACACCTTC
TRBV27,TRBJ1-2,once,TRBD1,CASSLLSGGNYGYTF,TGTGCCAGCAGTTTACTGTCAGGGGGAAACTATGGCTACACCTTC
TRBV6-5,TRBJ2-5,NA,TRBD2,CASSLRGGSQETQYF,TGTGCCAGCAGCTTGCGGGGGGGCTCCCAAGAGACCCAGTACTTC
TRBV7-9,TRBJ1-1,NA,TRBD1,CASSLGQGNTEAFF,TGTGCCAGCAGCTTGGGACAGGGGAACACTGAAGCTTTCTTT
TRBV19,TRBJ1-1,NA,NA,CASSMDSHGTGAFF,TGTGCCAGTAGTATGGATTCTCACGGCACCGGGGCTTTCTTT
TRBV6-5,TRBJ2-7,once,TRBD1,CASSYFRQGSEQYF,TGTGCCAGCAGTTACTTTCGACAGGGTAGCGAGCAGTACTTC
TRBV5-4,TRBJ2-3,NA,TRBD2,CASSLLAGSTDTQYF,TGTGCCAGCAGCCTTCTAGCGGGGAGCACAGATACGCAGTATTTT
TRBV5-5,TRBJ2-3,NA,NA,CASSLAEILVWTDTQYF,TGTGCCAGCAGCTTGGCCGAGATTCTCGTGTGGACAGATACGCAGTATTTT
TRBV5-4,TRBJ2-5,NA,TRBD1,CASNFGQGAGETQYF,TGTGCCAGCAACTTCGGACAGGGGGCGGGGGAGACCCAGTACTTC
TRBV2,TRBJ2-2,NA,TRBD1,CASRLDRGNTGELFF,TGTGCCAGCCGCCTGGACAGGGGGAACACCGGGGAGCTGTTTTTT
TRBV28,TRBJ1-4,NA,TRBD1,CASSLGQVNEKLFF,TGTGCCAGCAGCTTGGGACAGGTTAATGAAAAACTGTTTTTT
TRBV5-1,TRBJ2-5,NA,TRBD1,CASSFGQAQETQYF,TGCGCCAGCAGCTTCGGACAGGCCCAAGAGACCCAGTACTTC
TRBV2,TRBJ2-5,once,NA,CARTRGETQYF,TGTGCCAGGACTAGAGGGGAGACCCAGTACTTC
TRBV19,TRBJ2-5,once,TRBD2,CASSIRTSAAITQYF,TGTGCCAGTAGTATAAGGACTAGCGCAGCGATAACCCAGTACTTC
TRBV11-2,TRBJ2-3,NA,TRBD2,CASSLGVGTSGGFFDTQYF,TGTGCCAGCAGCTTAGGTGTGGGGACTAGCGGGGGGTTTTTCGATACGCAGTATTTT
TRBV6-5,TRBJ2-3,NA,NA,CASSEPGKDTQYF,TGTGCCAGCAGTGAACCAGGGAAAGATACGCAGTATTTT
TRBV6-5,TRBJ2-7,NA,NA,CASSYSRGLNYEQYF,TGTGCCAGCAGTTACTCGCGGGGTCTAAACTACGAGCAGTACTTC
TRBV5-1,TRBJ1-3,once,NA,CASSLVDKSSGNTIYF,TGCGCCAGCAGCTTGGTGGACAAAAGCTCTGGAAACACCATATATTTT
TRBV6-5,TRBJ1-1,NA,NA,CASSYLRVNTEAFF,TGTGCCAGCAGTTACTTGCGGGTTAACACTGAAGCTTTCTTT
TRBV5-1,TRBJ2-1,NA,TRBD2,CASSSGLAGHNEQFF,TGCGCCAGCAGCTCTGGACTAGCGGGGCACAATGAGCAGTTCTTC
TRBV4-2,TRBJ1-3,few,NA,CASSQQQGLSSGNTIYF,TGTGCCAGCAGCCAACAACAGGGTTTGAGCTCTGGAAACACCATATATTTT